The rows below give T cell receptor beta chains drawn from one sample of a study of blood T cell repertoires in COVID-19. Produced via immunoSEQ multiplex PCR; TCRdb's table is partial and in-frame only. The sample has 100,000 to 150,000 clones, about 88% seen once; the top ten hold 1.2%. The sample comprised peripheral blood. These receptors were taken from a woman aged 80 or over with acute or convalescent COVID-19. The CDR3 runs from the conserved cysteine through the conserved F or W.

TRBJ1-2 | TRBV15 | CATSGRRYGYTF
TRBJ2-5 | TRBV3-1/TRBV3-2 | CASSLGGRETQYF
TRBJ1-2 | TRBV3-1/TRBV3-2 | CASSQGQGAGYTF
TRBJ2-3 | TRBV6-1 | CASSETRADTQYF
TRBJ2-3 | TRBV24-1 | CATSDLNSGRATGMTDTQYF
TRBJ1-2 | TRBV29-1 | CSVVDRGNYGYTF
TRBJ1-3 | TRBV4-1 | CASSQGTASGNTIYF
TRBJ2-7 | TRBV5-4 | CASRLRGSGGRRGEQYF
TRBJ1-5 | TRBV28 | CASREGAGQPQHF
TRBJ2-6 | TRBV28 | CASSLFGQGASGANVLTF
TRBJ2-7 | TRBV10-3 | CAISEPRGGTGTYEQYF
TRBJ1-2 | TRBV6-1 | CASSEARGINGYTF
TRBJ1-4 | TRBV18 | CASSPRQGSATNEKLFF
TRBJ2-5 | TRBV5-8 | CASSFIQVNQETQYF
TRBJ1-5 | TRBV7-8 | CASSFPGQGRPQHF
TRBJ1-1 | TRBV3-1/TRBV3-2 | CATAGTGRGQGLTEAFF
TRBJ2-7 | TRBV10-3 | CAISEGTSGYSYEQYF
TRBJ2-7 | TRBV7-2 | CASSLGDGGLYEQYF
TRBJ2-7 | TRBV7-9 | CASSLRDSSSYEQYF
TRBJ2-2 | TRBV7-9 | CASSEYRDIDTGELFF
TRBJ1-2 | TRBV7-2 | CASSQGGQGYGYTF
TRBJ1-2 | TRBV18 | CASSQDRLNYGYTF
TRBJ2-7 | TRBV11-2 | CASSATVGGRYEQYF
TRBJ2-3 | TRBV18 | CASSPPAVTDTQYF
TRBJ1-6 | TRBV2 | CASSALQGFGRSPLHF
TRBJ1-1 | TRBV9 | CASSPTQGSNTEAFF
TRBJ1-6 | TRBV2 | CASRGGQGSAYNSPLHF
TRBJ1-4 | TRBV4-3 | CASSQDVRWGDEKLFF
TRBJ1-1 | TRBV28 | CASTRGQGVTEAFF
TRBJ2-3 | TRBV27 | CASSQQGGFFSDTQYF
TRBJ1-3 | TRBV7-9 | CASTRGRNPLEGTIYF
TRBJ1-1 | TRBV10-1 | CASSESPQDWMKVGGRAFF
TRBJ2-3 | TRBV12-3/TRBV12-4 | CASSLRTSGRTYF
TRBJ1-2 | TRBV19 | CASSSAGVNYGYTF
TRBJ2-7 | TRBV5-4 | CASARQGRYEQYF
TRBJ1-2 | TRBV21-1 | CASSKRPREDYGYTF
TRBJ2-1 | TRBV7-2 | CASSLEAGGSYNEQFF
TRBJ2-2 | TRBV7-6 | CASSVTGNRNTGELFF
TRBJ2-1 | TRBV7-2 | CASSTETGYEQFF
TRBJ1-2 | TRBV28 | CATENTGTIGGYTF
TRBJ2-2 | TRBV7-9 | CASSSPYRTSGGTGELFF
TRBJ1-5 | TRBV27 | CASSLGGSNQPQHF